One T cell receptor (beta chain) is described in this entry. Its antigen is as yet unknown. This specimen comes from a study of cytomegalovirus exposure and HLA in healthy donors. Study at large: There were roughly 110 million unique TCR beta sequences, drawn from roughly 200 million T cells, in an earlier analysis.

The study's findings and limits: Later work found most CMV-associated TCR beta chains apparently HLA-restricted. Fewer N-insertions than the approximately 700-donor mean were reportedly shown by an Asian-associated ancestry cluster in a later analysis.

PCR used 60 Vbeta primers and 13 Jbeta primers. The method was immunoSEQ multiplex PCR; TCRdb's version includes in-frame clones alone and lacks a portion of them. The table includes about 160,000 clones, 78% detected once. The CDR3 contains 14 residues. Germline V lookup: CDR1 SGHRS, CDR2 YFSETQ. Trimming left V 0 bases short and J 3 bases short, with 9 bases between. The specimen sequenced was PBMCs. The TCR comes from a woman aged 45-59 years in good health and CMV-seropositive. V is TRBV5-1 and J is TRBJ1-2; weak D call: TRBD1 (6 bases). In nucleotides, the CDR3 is TGCGCCAGCAGCTTGGCGTCAGGGGACTATGGCTACACCTTC. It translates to CASSLASGDYGYTF.